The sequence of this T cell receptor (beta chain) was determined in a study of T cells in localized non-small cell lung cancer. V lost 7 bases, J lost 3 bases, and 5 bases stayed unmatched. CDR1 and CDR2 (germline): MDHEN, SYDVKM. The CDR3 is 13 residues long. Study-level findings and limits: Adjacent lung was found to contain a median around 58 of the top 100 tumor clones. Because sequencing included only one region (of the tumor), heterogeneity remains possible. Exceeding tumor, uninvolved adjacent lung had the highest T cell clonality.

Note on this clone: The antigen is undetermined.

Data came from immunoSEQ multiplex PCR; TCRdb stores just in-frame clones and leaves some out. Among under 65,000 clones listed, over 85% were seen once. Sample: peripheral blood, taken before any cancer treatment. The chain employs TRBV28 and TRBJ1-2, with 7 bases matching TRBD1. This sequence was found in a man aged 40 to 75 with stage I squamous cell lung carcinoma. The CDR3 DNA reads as TGTGCCAGCATTGGCAGGGGGGACTATGGCTACACCTTC. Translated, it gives CASIGRGDYGYTF.